This T cell receptor beta chain was profiled in a study of regulatory T cells in long-lasting Graves disease. The study's findings and limits: Persistent Graves' patients showed less TCR diversity than newly diagnosed patients showed. TRBV28, TRBJ1-2 and TRBJ2-5 were segments that persistent disease favored.

Sequencing libraries for TCR beta were prepared with iRepertoire HTBI primers and Arm-PCR of CDR3 regions. TCRdb re-called the multiplex PCR reads with MiXCR, one entry per CDR3 protein. The top ten clones hold approximately 25% of a sample with some 500,000 distinct CDR3 sequences, 15% to 20% of them seen once. The CDR3 contains 14 residues. Per germline, CDR1 DFQATT and CDR2 SNEGSKA (reference sequence). The junction had 10 bases not matched to a gene; V was cut back by 8 bases and J by 4 bases. This clonotype was counted many times. Its specificity is not known. The time point here: newly diagnosed GD, antithyroid drugs for less than 3 months. The TCR library was made from RNA extracted from PBMCs. This sample also appeared in a second study, on T cells in Graves' hyperthyroidism and ophthalmopathy. That study reports: Any patient presenting with uncontrolled infection, other autoimmune disease, pregnancy or lactation was left out. Carried out on the TCR CDR3, a first-round RT-PCR used the HTBI primer set.

The sequencing used peripheral blood mononuclear cells (PBMCs), collected at new diagnosis, from a patient treated with antithyroid drugs. The chain couples TRBV20-1 to TRBJ2-4; 8 positions agree with TRBD1. This TCR came from a woman aged 40 to 65 with Graves disease. The DNA of the CDR3 is TGCAGTCGAAGGGCGACAGGGGATAAAAACATTCAGTACTTC. It yields the protein CSRRATGDKNIQYF.